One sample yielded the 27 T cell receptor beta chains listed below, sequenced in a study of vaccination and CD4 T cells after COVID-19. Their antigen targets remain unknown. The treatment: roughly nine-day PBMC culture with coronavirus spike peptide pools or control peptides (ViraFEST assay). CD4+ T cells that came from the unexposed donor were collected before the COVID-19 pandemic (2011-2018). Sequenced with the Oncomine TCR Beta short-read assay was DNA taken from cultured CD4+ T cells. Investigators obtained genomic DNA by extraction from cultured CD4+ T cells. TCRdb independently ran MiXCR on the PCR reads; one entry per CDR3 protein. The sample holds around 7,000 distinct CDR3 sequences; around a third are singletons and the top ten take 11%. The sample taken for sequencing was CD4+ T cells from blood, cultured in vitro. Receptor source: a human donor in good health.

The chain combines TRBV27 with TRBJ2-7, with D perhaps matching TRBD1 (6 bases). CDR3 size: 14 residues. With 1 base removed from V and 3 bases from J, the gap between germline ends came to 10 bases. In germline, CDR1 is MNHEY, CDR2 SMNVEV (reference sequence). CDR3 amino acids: CASSLFGQNYEQYF. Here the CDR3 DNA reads TGTGCCAGCAGTTTATTCGGACAGAACTACGAGCAGTACTTC.

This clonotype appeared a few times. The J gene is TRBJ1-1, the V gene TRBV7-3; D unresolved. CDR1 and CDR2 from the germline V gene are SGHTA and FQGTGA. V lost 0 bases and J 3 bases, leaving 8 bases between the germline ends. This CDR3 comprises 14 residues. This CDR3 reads CASSLTGGDTEAFF. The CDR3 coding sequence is TGTGCCAGCAGCTTAACGGGCGGTGACACTGAAGCTTTCTTT.

This CDR3 is CAWSRQPRGYTF. CDR3 coding DNA: TGTGCCTGGAGTAGGCAGCCCCGTGGCTACACCTTC. The chain joins TRBV30 to TRBJ1-2, with D uncertain. Germline V CDR1 and CDR2: GTSNPN, SVGIG (reference sequence). CDR3 size: 12 residues. The V end lost 2 bases, the J end lost 7 bases, and 11 bases lay between the germline ends.

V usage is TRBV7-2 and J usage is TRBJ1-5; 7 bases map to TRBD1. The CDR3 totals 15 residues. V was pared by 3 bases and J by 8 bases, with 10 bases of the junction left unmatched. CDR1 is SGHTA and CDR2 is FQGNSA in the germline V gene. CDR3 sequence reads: CASSFEGAGREPQHF. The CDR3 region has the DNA TGTGCCAGCAGCTTTGAGGGGGCAGGGCGCGAGCCCCAGCATTTT.

Here the CDR3 DNA reads TGCGCCAGCAAGACAGGCACAGGGTCCGGCGAGCAGTACTTC. Amino acids: CASKTGTGSGEQYF. The chain employs TRBV10-2 and TRBJ2-7; tentative D call: TRBD1 (6 bases). V lost 7 bases and J lost 6, with 19 bases in between. CDR1 and CDR2 from the germline V gene are WSHSY and SAAADI. The CDR3 runs to 14 residues.

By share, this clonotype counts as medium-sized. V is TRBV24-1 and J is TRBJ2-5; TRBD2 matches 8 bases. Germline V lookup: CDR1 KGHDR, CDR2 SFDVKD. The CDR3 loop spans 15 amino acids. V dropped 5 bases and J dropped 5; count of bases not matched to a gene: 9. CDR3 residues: CATSVGRAVSETQYF. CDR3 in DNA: TGTGCCACCAGTGTCGGGAGGGCCGTCAGCGAGACCCAGTACTTC.

CDR3 coding DNA: TGTGCCAGCAGTGGCGCGGAGGCAGATACGCAGTATTTT. It yields the protein CASSGAEADTQYF. The rearrangement uses TRBV6-4 and TRBJ2-3; TRBD2 is a possible D gene (5 bases). Trimming shortened V by 4 bases and J by 4 bases, and 9 bases separated the two germline ends. The germline gives CDR1 MRHNA, CDR2 SNTAGT. CDR3 size: 13 residues.

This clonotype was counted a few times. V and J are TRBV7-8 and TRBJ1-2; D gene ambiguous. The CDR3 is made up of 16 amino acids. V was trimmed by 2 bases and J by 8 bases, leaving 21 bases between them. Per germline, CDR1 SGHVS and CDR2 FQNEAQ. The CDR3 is CASSLTTNYQPGGYTF. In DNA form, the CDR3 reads TGTGCCAGCAGCTTAACCACCAATTACCAACCGGGAGGCTACACCTTC.

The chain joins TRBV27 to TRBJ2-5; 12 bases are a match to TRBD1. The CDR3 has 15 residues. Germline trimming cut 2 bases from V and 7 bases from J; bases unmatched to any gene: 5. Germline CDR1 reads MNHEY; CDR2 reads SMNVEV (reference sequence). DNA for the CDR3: TGTGCCAGCAGTTTAGGGACAGGGGGCTTGGGGACCCAGTACTTC. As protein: CASSLGTGGLGTQYF.

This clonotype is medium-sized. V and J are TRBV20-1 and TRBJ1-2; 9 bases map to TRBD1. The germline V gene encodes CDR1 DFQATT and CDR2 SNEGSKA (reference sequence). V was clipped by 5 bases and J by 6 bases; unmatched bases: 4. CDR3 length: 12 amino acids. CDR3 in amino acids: CSAGRTGDGYTF. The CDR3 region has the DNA TGCAGTGCTGGACGGACAGGGGATGGCTACACCTTC.

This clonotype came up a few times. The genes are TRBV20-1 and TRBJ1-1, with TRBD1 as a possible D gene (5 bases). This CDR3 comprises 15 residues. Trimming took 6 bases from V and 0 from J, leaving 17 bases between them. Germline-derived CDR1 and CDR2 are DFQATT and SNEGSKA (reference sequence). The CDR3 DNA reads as TGCAGTGCCAGCGGGGGGGAGCTACTGAACACTGAAGCTTTCTTT. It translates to CSASGGELLNTEAFF.

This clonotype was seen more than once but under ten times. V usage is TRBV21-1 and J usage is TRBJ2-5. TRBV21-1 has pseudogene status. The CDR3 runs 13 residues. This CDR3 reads CASSKGVGETQYF. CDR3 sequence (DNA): TGTGCCAGCAGCAAAGGGGTCGGGGAGACCCAGTACTTC.

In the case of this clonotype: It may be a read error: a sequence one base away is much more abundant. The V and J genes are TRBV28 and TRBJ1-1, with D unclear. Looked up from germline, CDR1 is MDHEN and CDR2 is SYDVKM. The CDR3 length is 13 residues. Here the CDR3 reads CTSSPSWNTEAFF. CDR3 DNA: TGTACCAGCAGTCCCTCCTGGAACACTGAAGCTTTCTTT.

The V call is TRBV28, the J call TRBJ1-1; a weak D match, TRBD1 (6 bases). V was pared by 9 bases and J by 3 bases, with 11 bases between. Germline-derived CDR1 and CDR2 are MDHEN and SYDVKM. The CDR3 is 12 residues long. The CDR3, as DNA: TGTGCCAGGGGGACAAATCACACTGAAGCTTTCTTT. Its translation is CARGTNHTEAFF.

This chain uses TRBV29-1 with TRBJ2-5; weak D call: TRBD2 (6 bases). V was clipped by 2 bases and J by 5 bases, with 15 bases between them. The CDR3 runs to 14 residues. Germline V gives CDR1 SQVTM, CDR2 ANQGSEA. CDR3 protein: CSVEMGGGWETQYF. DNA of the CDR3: TGCAGCGTTGAAATGGGCGGAGGGTGGGAGACCCAGTACTTC.

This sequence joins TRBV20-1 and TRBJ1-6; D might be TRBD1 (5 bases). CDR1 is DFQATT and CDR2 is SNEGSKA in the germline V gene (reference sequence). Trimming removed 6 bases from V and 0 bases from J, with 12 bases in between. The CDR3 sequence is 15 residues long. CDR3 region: CSARQLHSYNSPLHF. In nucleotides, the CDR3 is TGCAGTGCCAGACAGCTTCACTCCTATAATTCACCCCTCCACTTT.

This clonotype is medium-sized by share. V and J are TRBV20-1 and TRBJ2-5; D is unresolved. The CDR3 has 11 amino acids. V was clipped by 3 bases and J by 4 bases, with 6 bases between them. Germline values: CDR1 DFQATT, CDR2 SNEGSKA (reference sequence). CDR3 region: CSASPSETQYF. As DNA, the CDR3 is TGCAGTGCTAGTCCGTCAGAGACCCAGTACTTC.

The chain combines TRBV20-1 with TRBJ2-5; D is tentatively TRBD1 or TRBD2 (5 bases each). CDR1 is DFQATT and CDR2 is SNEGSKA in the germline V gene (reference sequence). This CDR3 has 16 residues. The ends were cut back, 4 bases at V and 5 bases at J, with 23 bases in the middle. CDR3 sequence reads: CSAIGAGRRISETQYF. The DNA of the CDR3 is TGCAGTGCTATCGGGGCAGGGCGCCGGATCTCGGAGACCCAGTACTTC.

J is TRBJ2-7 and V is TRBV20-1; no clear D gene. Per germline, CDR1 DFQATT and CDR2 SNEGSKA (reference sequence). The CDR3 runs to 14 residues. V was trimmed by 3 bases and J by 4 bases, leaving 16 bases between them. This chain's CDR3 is CSARPGQNPYEQYF. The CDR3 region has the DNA TGCAGTGCTAGGCCCGGTCAAAACCCGTACGAGCAGTACTTC.

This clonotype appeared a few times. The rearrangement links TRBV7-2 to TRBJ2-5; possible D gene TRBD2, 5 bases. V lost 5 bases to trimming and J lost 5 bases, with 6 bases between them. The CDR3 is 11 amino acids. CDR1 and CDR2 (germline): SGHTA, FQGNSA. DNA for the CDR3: TGTGCCAGCAGCCCGGGGGAGACCCAGTACTTC. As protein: CASSPGETQYF.

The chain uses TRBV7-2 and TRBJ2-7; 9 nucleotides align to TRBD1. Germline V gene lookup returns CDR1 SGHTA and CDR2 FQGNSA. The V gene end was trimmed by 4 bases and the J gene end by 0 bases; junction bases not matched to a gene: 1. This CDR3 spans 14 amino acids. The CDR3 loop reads CASSSTGGSYEQYF. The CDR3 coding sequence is TGTGCCAGCAGCTCGACAGGGGGCTCCTACGAGCAGTACTTC.

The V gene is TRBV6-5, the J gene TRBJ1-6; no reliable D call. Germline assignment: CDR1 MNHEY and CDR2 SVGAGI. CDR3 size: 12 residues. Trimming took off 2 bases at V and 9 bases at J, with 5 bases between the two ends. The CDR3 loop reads CASSYRGSPLHF. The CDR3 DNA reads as TGTGCCAGCAGTTACCGCGGTTCACCCCTCCACTTT.

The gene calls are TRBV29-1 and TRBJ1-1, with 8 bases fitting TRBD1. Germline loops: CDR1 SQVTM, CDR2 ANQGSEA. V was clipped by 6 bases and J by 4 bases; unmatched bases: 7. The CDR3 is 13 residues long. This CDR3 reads CSVVGTGGTEAFF. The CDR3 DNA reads TGCAGCGTCGTTGGGACAGGTGGCACTGAAGCTTTCTTT.

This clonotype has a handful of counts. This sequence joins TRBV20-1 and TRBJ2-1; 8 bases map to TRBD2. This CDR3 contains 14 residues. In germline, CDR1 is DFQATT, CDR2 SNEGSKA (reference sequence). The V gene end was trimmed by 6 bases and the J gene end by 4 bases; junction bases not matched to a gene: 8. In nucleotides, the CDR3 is TGCAGTGCCGTTAGCGGGGATGAATACAATGAGCAGTTCTTC. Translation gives CSAVSGDEYNEQFF.

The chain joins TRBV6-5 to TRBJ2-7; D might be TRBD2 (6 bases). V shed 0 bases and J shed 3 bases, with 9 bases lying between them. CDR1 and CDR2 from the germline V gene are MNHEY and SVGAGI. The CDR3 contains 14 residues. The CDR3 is CASSYSGGVYEQYF. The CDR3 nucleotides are TGTGCCAGCAGTTACTCGGGGGGTGTCTACGAGCAGTACTTC.

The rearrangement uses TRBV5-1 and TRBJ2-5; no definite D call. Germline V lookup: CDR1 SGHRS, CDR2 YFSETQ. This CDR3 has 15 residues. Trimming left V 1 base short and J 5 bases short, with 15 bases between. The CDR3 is CASSLWFGQEETQYF. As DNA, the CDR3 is TGCGCCAGCAGCTTGTGGTTCGGGCAGGAGGAGACCCAGTACTTC.

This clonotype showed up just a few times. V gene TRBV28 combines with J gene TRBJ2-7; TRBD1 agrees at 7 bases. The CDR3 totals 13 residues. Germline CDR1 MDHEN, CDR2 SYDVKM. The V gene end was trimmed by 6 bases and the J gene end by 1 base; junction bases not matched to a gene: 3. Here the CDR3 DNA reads TGTGCCAGCAGAAGGGGGCAGTCCTACGAGCAGTACTTC. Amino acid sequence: CASRRGQSYEQYF.